This T cell receptor (beta chain) appears in the sequencing data of a study of T-cell memory formation after mild COVID-19. 5'RACE primed from the constant segment yielded TCR alpha and TCR beta cDNA libraries bearing sample barcodes and UMIs. TCRdb fed the 5' RACE reads into MiXCR, producing one record per CDR3 protein. The sample has more than 450,000 distinct CDR3 sequences, around 17% seen once. The source material was PBMCs or a T cell subset sorted from them (not recorded which). This sequence was found in an adult woman who had mild COVID-19 (a few samples of this study predate the infection). Cell type and time point are not known.

The CDR3 nucleotides are TGCAGTGCTACCGGGAGAAACACAGATACGCAGTATTTT. Residues: CSATGRNTDTQYF. The chain combines TRBV20-1 with TRBJ2-3; the D gene is possibly TRBD2 (6 bases). V was shortened by 4 bases and J by 2 bases, with 10 bases between the two germline ends. CDR3 length equals 13 residues. Germline CDR1 and CDR2: DFQATT and SNEGSKA (reference sequence).